A selection of T cell receptor beta chains follows, all from one sample in a study of blood T cell repertoires in COVID-19. Sequencing used immunoSEQ multiplex PCR; TCRdb keeps in-frame clones, though not all of them. The sample has 150,000 to 250,000 clones, about 80% seen once. The sequencing input was PBMCs or T cells enriched from blood (not recorded which). The receptors here all came from a man in his forties who had recovered from COVID-19. Each CDR3 is given with its conserved first and last residue. The D gene is left open where the match is weak. The size field is filled for only some rows; it gives once, few, many or a size class.

CDR3 length: 17
D gene: .
J gene: TRBJ2-3
clone size: .
V gene: TRBV6-2/TRBV6-3
CDR3 protein: CASSYLKGQAITDTQYF
CDR3 DNA: TGTGCCAGCAGTTACTTAAAAGGACAAGCGATCACAGATACGCAGTATTTT

CDR3 length: 17
D gene: TRBD2
J gene: TRBJ2-3
clone size: .
V gene: TRBV18
CDR3 protein: CASSPPGSGGSTDTQYF
CDR3 DNA: TGTGCCAGCTCACCACCGGGATCGGGGGGAAGCACAGATACGCAGTATTTT

CDR3 length: 14
D gene: .
J gene: TRBJ1-2
clone size: .
V gene: TRBV19
CDR3 protein: CASSRGLFHHGYTF
CDR3 DNA: TGTGCCAGTAGTAGGGGACTTTTTCACCATGGCTACACCTTC

CDR3 length: 15
D gene: .
J gene: TRBJ1-4
clone size: .
V gene: TRBV2
CDR3 protein: CASREGGVTNEKLFF
CDR3 DNA: TGTGCCAGCAGGGAGGGGGGGGTGACTAATGAAAAACTGTTTTTT

CDR3 length: 11
D gene: .
J gene: TRBJ1-3
clone size: .
V gene: TRBV10-3
CDR3 protein: CAIRGGNTIYF
CDR3 DNA: TGTGCCATCCGGGGGGGAAACACCATATATTTT

CDR3 length: 14
D gene: TRBD1
J gene: TRBJ1-5
clone size: .
V gene: TRBV4-2
CDR3 protein: CASSLTGSNQPQHF
CDR3 DNA: TGTGCCAGCAGCCTGACAGGGTCCAATCAGCCCCAGCATTTT

CDR3 length: 14
D gene: .
J gene: TRBJ2-3
clone size: .
V gene: TRBV7-9
CDR3 protein: CASSFAGSTDTQYF
CDR3 DNA: TGTGCCAGCAGCTTCGCGGGAAGCACAGATACGCAGTATTTT

CDR3 length: 15
D gene: TRBD1
J gene: TRBJ2-7
clone size: .
V gene: TRBV5-1
CDR3 protein: CASSWVPGQNYEQYF
CDR3 DNA: TGCGCCAGCAGCTGGGTTCCGGGACAGAACTACGAGCAGTACTTC

CDR3 length: 15
D gene: .
J gene: TRBJ1-1
clone size: .
V gene: TRBV27
CDR3 protein: CASSPNRALGIEAFF
CDR3 DNA: TGTGCCAGCAGCCCCAACAGGGCGTTGGGTATTGAAGCTTTCTTT

CDR3 length: 14
D gene: .
J gene: TRBJ1-5
clone size: .
V gene: TRBV7-9
CDR3 protein: CASSPWEEAGPQHF
CDR3 DNA: TGTGCCAGCAGCCCCTGGGAGGAGGCTGGGCCCCAGCATTTT

CDR3 length: 13
D gene: TRBD1
J gene: TRBJ2-3
clone size: .
V gene: TRBV24-1
CDR3 protein: CATANRGTDTQYF
CDR3 DNA: TGTGCCACCGCTAACAGGGGGACAGATACGCAGTATTTT

CDR3 length: 13
D gene: .
J gene: TRBJ1-4
clone size: .
V gene: TRBV27
CDR3 protein: CASSLFQDEKLFF
CDR3 DNA: TGTGCCAGCAGTTTATTCCAGGATGAAAAACTGTTTTTT

CDR3 length: 14
D gene: TRBD1
J gene: TRBJ2-3
clone size: .
V gene: TRBV29-1
CDR3 protein: CSVELGQGTDTQYF
CDR3 DNA: TGCAGCGTTGAACTCGGACAGGGAACAGATACGCAGTATTTT

CDR3 length: 15
D gene: .
J gene: TRBJ1-5
clone size: .
V gene: TRBV27
CDR3 protein: CASSLWSGSNQPQHF
CDR3 DNA: TGTGCCAGCAGTTTATGGAGCGGTAGCAATCAGCCCCAGCATTTT

CDR3 length: 13
D gene: .
J gene: TRBJ1-2
clone size: .
V gene: TRBV30
CDR3 protein: CAWSENRDGGYTF
CDR3 DNA: TGTGCCTGGAGTGAGAACAGGGATGGTGGCTACACCTTC

CDR3 length: 15
D gene: TRBD2
J gene: TRBJ2-3
clone size: .
V gene: TRBV6-5
CDR3 protein: CASSQTSGGASTQYF
CDR3 DNA: TGTGCCAGCAGTCAGACTAGCGGGGGGGCCTCGACGCAGTATTTT

CDR3 length: 15
D gene: TRBD2
J gene: TRBJ2-1
clone size: .
V gene: TRBV7-6
CDR3 protein: CASSPGTSGLNEQFF
CDR3 DNA: TGTGCCAGCAGCCCCGGGACTAGCGGGCTAAATGAGCAGTTCTTC

CDR3 length: 10
D gene: .
J gene: TRBJ1-1
clone size: .
V gene: TRBV5-1
CDR3 protein: CASKIGGAFF
CDR3 DNA: TGCGCCAGCAAGATCGGTGGAGCTTTCTTT

CDR3 length: 15
D gene: .
J gene: TRBJ2-2
clone size: few
V gene: TRBV13
CDR3 protein: CASSPPGFHTGELFF
CDR3 DNA: TGTGCCAGCAGCCCACCGGGATTCCACACCGGGGAGCTGTTTTTT

CDR3 length: 11
D gene: .
J gene: TRBJ1-2
clone size: .
V gene: TRBV24-1
CDR3 protein: CASSGLDGYTF
CDR3 DNA: TGTGCCTCTTCAGGACTGGATGGCTACACCTTC

CDR3 length: 14
D gene: .
J gene: TRBJ2-7
clone size: .
V gene: TRBV11-2
CDR3 protein: CASSSWTKTADLYF
CDR3 DNA: TGTGCCAGCAGCTCTTGGACGAAGACAGCCGATTTGTACTTC

CDR3 length: 17
D gene: .
J gene: TRBJ2-7
clone size: few
V gene: TRBV4-1
CDR3 protein: CASSQEPPAGYSYEQYF
CDR3 DNA: TGCGCCAGCAGCCAAGAACCCCCTGCAGGGTACTCCTACGAGCAGTACTTC

CDR3 length: 14
D gene: .
J gene: TRBJ1-6
clone size: few
V gene: TRBV7-9
CDR3 protein: CASSRYNGQSPLHF
CDR3 DNA: TGTGCCAGCAGCCGATATAATGGACAGTCACCCCTCCACTTT

CDR3 length: 13
D gene: TRBD1
J gene: TRBJ1-4
clone size: .
V gene: TRBV27
CDR3 protein: CASRKTGREKLFF
CDR3 DNA: TGTGCCAGCAGGAAGACAGGGCGTGAAAAACTGTTTTTT

CDR3 length: 16
D gene: .
J gene: TRBJ2-2
clone size: .
V gene: TRBV18
CDR3 protein: CASSPEQPVNTGELFF
CDR3 DNA: TGTGCCAGCTCACCCGAACAGCCTGTTAACACCGGGGAGCTGTTTTTT

CDR3 length: 13
D gene: .
J gene: TRBJ2-7
clone size: once
V gene: TRBV3-1/TRBV3-2
CDR3 protein: CASSQERGYEQYF
CDR3 DNA: TGTGCCAGCAGCCAAGAACGGGGCTACGAGCAGTACTTC

CDR3 length: 13
D gene: .
J gene: TRBJ1-1
clone size: .
V gene: TRBV5-1
CDR3 protein: CASSLGEGGNAFF
CDR3 DNA: TGCGCCAGCAGCTTGGGCGAGGGTGGGAATGCTTTCTTT

CDR3 length: 12
D gene: TRBD1
J gene: TRBJ1-1
clone size: .
V gene: TRBV10-3
CDR3 protein: CATGQGATEAFF
CDR3 DNA: TGTGCCACCGGACAGGGGGCCACTGAAGCTTTCTTT

CDR3 length: 16
D gene: TRBD2
J gene: TRBJ2-2
clone size: .
V gene: TRBV7-2
CDR3 protein: CASSLDTSGGSAELFF
CDR3 DNA: TGTGCCAGCAGCTTAGATACTAGCGGGGGGTCGGCGGAGCTGTTTTTT

CDR3 length: 15
D gene: .
J gene: TRBJ1-1
clone size: few
V gene: TRBV6-2/TRBV6-3
CDR3 protein: CASSSPGAQGTEAFF
CDR3 DNA: TGTGCCAGCAGTTCTCCAGGGGCCCAGGGCACTGAAGCTTTCTTT

CDR3 length: 16
D gene: TRBD1
J gene: TRBJ2-7
clone size: .
V gene: TRBV7-8
CDR3 protein: CASSSRQGLTPYEQYF
CDR3 DNA: TGTGCCAGCAGCTCTAGACAGGGTTTAACGCCCTACGAGCAGTACTTC

CDR3 length: 13
D gene: .
J gene: TRBJ2-7
clone size: once
V gene: TRBV11-3
CDR3 protein: CASSRAAVSEQYF
CDR3 DNA: TGTGCCAGCAGTCGTGCGGCCGTCAGCGAGCAGTACTTC

CDR3 length: 12
D gene: .
J gene: TRBJ2-1
clone size: .
V gene: TRBV6-2/TRBV6-3
CDR3 protein: CASSFPGNEQFF
CDR3 DNA: TGTGCCAGCAGTTTCCCGGGCAATGAGCAGTTCTTC

CDR3 length: 15
D gene: TRBD1
J gene: TRBJ2-7
clone size: .
V gene: TRBV4-2
CDR3 protein: CASSRLDRDSYEQYF
CDR3 DNA: TGTGCCAGCAGCCGCTTGGACAGGGATTCCTACGAGCAGTACTTC

CDR3 length: 12
D gene: .
J gene: TRBJ1-4
clone size: once
V gene: TRBV30
CDR3 protein: CARSRANEKLFF
CDR3 DNA: TGTGCTCGATCGAGGGCTAATGAAAAACTGTTTTTT

CDR3 length: 14
D gene: .
J gene: TRBJ1-2
clone size: .
V gene: TRBV6-1
CDR3 protein: CASSEREQNYGYTF
CDR3 DNA: TGTGCCAGCAGTGAACGAGAACAGAACTATGGCTACACCTTC

CDR3 length: 11
D gene: .
J gene: TRBJ1-1
clone size: .
V gene: TRBV19
CDR3 protein: CASSIDFEAFF
CDR3 DNA: TGTGCCAGTAGTATAGACTTTGAAGCTTTCTTT

CDR3 length: 13
D gene: .
J gene: TRBJ1-2
clone size: .
V gene: TRBV6-6
CDR3 protein: CASVGDFNYGYTF
CDR3 DNA: TGTGCCAGCGTAGGGGACTTTAACTATGGCTACACCTTC

CDR3 length: 16
D gene: .
J gene: TRBJ2-7
clone size: .
V gene: TRBV5-1
CDR3 protein: CASSLSNDRGKYEQYF
CDR3 DNA: TGCGCCAGCAGCTTGTCGAACGATAGGGGGAAATACGAGCAGTACTTC

CDR3 length: 15
D gene: .
J gene: TRBJ1-4
clone size: .
V gene: TRBV7-9
CDR3 protein: CASSLTGMTVEKLFF
CDR3 DNA: TGTGCCAGCAGCTTAACAGGCATGACGGTAGAAAAACTGTTTTTT

CDR3 length: 13
D gene: .
J gene: TRBJ1-5
clone size: .
V gene: TRBV2
CDR3 protein: CATTADSNQPQHF
CDR3 DNA: TGTGCCACGACGGCGGATAGCAATCAGCCCCAGCATTTT

CDR3 length: 12
D gene: .
J gene: TRBJ2-7
clone size: .
V gene: TRBV28
CDR3 protein: CASSFSAYEQYF
CDR3 DNA: TGTGCCAGCAGTTTTTCAGCCTACGAGCAGTACTTC

CDR3 length: 15
D gene: .
J gene: TRBJ1-3
clone size: .
V gene: TRBV5-1
CDR3 protein: CASSPTGAPGNTIYF
CDR3 DNA: TGCGCCAGCAGTCCGACAGGAGCTCCTGGAAACACCATATATTTT

CDR3 length: 15
D gene: .
J gene: TRBJ1-1
clone size: .
V gene: TRBV10-3
CDR3 protein: CAISEQGPPNTEAFF
CDR3 DNA: TGTGCCATCAGTGAGCAGGGCCCACCGAACACTGAAGCTTTCTTT

CDR3 length: 14
D gene: TRBD1
J gene: TRBJ2-7
clone size: .
V gene: TRBV19
CDR3 protein: CASSARTGGNEQYF
CDR3 DNA: TGTGCCAGTAGTGCGCGGACAGGGGGGAACGAGCAGTACTTC

CDR3 length: 14
D gene: .
J gene: TRBJ1-4
clone size: .
V gene: TRBV2
CDR3 protein: CASSPQGTNEKLFF
CDR3 DNA: TGTGCCAGCAGTCCACAGGGAACCAATGAAAAACTGTTTTTT

CDR3 length: 15
D gene: .
J gene: TRBJ1-2
clone size: .
V gene: TRBV7-8
CDR3 protein: CASSLDTGGASGYTF
CDR3 DNA: TGTGCCAGCAGCTTAGATACGGGGGGCGCAAGTGGCTACACCTTC

CDR3 length: 16
D gene: .
J gene: TRBJ1-2
clone size: .
V gene: TRBV21-1
CDR3 protein: CASSFSPGASARGYTF
CDR3 DNA: TGTGCCAGCAGCTTTTCCCCAGGGGCGTCGGCGAGGGGCTACACCTTC

CDR3 length: 16
D gene: .
J gene: TRBJ1-2
clone size: once
V gene: TRBV30
CDR3 protein: CAWSTVVGAVAGGYTF
CDR3 DNA: TGTGCCTGGTCAACCGTAGTTGGCGCGGTTGCTGGCGGCTACACCTTC

CDR3 length: 14
D gene: TRBD1
J gene: TRBJ1-2
clone size: few
V gene: TRBV28
CDR3 protein: CASTGVDRGDGYTF
CDR3 DNA: TGTGCCAGCACTGGGGTAGACAGGGGGGACGGCTACACCTTC

CDR3 length: 15
D gene: TRBD1
J gene: TRBJ2-5
clone size: few
V gene: TRBV5-5
CDR3 protein: CASSFQTGAVETQYF
CDR3 DNA: TGTGCCAGCAGCTTCCAGACAGGGGCGGTAGAGACCCAGTACTTC

CDR3 length: 14
D gene: .
J gene: TRBJ1-4
clone size: once
V gene: TRBV27
CDR3 protein: CASSWVGASEKLFF
CDR3 DNA: TGTGCCAGCAGTTGGGTGGGGGCAAGTGAAAAACTGTTTTTT